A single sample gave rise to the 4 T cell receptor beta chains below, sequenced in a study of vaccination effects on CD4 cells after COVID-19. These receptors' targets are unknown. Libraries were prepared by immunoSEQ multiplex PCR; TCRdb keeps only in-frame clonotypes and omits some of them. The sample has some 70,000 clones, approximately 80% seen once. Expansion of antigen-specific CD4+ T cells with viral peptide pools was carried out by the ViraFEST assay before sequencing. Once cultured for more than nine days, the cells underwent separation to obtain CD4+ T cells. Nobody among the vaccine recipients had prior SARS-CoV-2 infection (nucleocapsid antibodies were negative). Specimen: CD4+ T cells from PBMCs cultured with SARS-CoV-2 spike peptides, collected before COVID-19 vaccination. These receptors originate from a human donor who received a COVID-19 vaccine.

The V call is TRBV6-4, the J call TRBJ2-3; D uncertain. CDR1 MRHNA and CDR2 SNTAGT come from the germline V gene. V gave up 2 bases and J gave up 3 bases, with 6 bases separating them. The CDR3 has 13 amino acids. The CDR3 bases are TGTGCCAGCAGTGACCCGAATACAGATACGCAGTATTTT. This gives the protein CASSDPNTDTQYF.

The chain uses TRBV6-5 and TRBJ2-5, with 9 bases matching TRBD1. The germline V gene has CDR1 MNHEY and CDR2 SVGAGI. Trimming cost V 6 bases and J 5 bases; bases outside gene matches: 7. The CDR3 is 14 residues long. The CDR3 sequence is CASRKQGALETQYF. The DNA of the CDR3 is TGTGCCAGCAGAAAACAGGGGGCGCTTGAGACCCAGTACTTC.

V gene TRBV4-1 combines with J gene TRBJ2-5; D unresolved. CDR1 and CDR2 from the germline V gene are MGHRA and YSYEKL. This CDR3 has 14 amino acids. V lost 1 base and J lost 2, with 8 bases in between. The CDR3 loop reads CASSQVADQETQYF. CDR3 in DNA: TGCGCCAGCAGCCAAGTCGCGGATCAAGAGACCCAGTACTTC.

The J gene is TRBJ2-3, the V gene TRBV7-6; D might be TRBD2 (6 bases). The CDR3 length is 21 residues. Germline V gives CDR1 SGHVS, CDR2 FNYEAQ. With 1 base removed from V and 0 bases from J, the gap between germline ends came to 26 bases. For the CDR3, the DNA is TGTGCCAGCAGCTTAGGATTCAAGGGAGGCCTGGGAACAACTAGCACAGATACGCAGTATTTT. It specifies CASSLGFKGGLGTTSTDTQYF.